This T cell receptor beta chain was identified during a study of shared clonotypes between healthy human individuals. The assay was carried out at the deep level. Sequenced by immunoSEQ multiplex PCR; TCRdb stores in-frame clones only, minus some. The sample has more than 550,000 clones; 90% to 95% are singletons. General study points: Compared with clonotypes that all four donors shared, non-shared clonotypes had lower generation probabilities. In general, naive subsets displayed greater estimated richness than memory subsets did.

Terminally differentiated effector memory CD45RA+ cells were excluded from the naive CD8 cells, which were CD45RO-negative and positively selected for CCR7. The study enrolled healthy HIV-negative adults without recent acute infections or vaccinations as donors. Comments on this clone: Its antigen remains unidentified.

The CDR3 extends over 15 amino acids. Germline-derived CDR1 and CDR2 are SEHNR and FQNEAQ (reference sequence). The V gene end was trimmed by 2 bases and the J gene end by 3 bases; junction bases not matched to a gene: 7. The source material was naive CD8+ T cells sorted from blood. The clonotype originates from a man aged 30 to 45 in good health. V usage is TRBV7-9 and J usage is TRBJ2-7; 7 positions agree with TRBD1. CDR3 in amino acids: CASSLFGTEDYEQYF. The CDR3 region has the DNA TGTGCCAGCAGCTTATTCGGGACAGAAGACTACGAGCAGTACTTC.